Included here is one T cell receptor (beta chain) sequence, with context. Its specificity is not known. Germline CDR1 is MNHEY and CDR2 is SVGAGI. CDR3 size: 15 residues. The V and J ends lost 7 bases and 2 bases respectively, with 16 bases between them. These data are taken from a study of T cell responses to AZD1222 COVID-19 vaccine. Turning to the study itself: Second-dose intervals of approximately 4 or approximately 12 weeks were pooled. Regarding the study as a whole: Donor demographics were predominantly white British with a female majority; clonal diversity may be underestimated. AZD1222 recipients seropositive at baseline numbered only six or seven. Recipients of two AZD1222 doses showed rising Spike-specific TCR breadth and depth.

Generated by immunoSEQ multiplex PCR, the TCRdb table keeps only in-frame clones and is missing some. The sample comprises some 150,000 clones, 90% of which are singletons, and approximately 1.6% rests with the top ten. The sequence was collected from an adult in good health. This chain links TRBV6-5 with TRBJ2-3; D may correspond to TRBD1 or TRBD2 (5 bases each). The sample in question was peripheral blood, obtained on day 0 of AZD1222 vaccination. This CDR3 reads CASTVQRGVTDTQYF. The CDR3 DNA reads TGTGCCAGCACCGTACAGAGGGGAGTCACAGATACGCAGTATTTT.